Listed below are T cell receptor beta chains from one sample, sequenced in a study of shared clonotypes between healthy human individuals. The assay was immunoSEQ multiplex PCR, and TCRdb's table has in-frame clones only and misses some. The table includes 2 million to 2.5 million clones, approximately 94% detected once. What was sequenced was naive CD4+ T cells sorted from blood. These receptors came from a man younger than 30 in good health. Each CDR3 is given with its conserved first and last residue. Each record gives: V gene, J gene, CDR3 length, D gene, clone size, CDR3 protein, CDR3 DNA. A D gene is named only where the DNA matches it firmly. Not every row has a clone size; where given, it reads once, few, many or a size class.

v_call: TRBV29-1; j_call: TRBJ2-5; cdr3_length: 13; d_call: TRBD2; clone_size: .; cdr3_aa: CSVGLMGGETQYF; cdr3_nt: TGCAGCGTTGGCCTCATGGGGGGGGAGACCCAGTACTTC
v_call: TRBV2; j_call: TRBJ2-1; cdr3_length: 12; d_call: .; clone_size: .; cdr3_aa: CASRVGGNEQFF; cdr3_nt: TGTGCCAGCAGGGTCGGGGGCAATGAGCAGTTCTTC
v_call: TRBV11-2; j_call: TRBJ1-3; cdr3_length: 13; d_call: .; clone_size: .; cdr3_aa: CASSGQPGNTIYF; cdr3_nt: TGTGCCAGCAGCGGACAGCCGGGGAACACCATATATTTT
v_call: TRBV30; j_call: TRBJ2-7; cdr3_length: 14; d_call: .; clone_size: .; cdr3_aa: CAWSVNSLTYEQYF; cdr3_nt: TGTGCCTGGAGTGTAAACAGCCTAACCTACGAGCAGTACTTC
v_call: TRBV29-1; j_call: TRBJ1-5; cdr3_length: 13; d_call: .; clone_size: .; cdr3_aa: CSVLEFSNQPQHF; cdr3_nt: TGCAGCGTTCTGGAATTTAGCAATCAGCCCCAGCATTTT
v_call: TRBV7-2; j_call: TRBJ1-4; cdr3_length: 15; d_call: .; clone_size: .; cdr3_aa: CASSPYGATNEKLFF; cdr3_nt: TGTGCCAGCAGCCCCTATGGGGCAACTAATGAAAAACTGTTTTTT
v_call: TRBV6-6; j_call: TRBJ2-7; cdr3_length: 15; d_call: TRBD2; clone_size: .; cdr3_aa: CASSYSTSGRGEQYF; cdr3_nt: TGTGCCAGCAGTTACTCGACTAGCGGGAGAGGAGAGCAGTACTTC
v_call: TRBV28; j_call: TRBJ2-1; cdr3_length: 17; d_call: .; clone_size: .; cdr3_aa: CASRSGLLGSSYNEQFF; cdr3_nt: TGTGCCAGCAGGTCCGGACTACTCGGGAGCTCCTACAATGAGCAGTTCTTC
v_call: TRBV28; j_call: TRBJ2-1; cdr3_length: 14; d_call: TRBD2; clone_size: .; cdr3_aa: CASSQGGGAYEQFF; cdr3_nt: TGTGCCAGCAGTCAAGGCGGGGGGGCCTATGAGCAGTTCTTC
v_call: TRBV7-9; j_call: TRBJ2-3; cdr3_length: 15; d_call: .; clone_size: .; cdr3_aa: CASSSDNPSTDTQYF; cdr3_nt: TGTGCCAGCAGCTCCGACAACCCTAGCACAGATACGCAGTATTTT
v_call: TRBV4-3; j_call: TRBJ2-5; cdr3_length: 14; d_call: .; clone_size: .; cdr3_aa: CASSQAGGQETQYF; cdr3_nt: TGCGCCAGCAGCCAAGCAGGGGGGCAAGAGACCCAGTACTTC
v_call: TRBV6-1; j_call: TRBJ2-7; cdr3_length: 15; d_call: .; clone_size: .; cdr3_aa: CASSERTAGSYEQYF; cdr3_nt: TGTGCCAGCAGTGAACGGACGGCGGGAAGCTACGAGCAGTACTTC
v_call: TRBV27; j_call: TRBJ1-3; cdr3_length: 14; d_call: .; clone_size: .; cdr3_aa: CASSGKSSGNTIYF; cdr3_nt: TGTGCCAGCAGTGGCAAGAGCTCTGGAAACACCATATATTTT
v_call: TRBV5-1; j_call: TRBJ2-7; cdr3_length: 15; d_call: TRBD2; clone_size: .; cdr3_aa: CASSAGTSGSYEQYF; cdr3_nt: TGCGCCAGCAGCGCGGGAACTAGCGGGTCCTACGAGCAGTACTTC
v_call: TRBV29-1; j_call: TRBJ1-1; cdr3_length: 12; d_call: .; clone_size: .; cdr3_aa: CSVVHLNTEAFF; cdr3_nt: TGCAGCGTTGTGCACCTGAACACTGAAGCTTTCTTT
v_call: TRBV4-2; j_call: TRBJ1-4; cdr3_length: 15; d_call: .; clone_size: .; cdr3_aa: CASSQAPDPNEKLFF; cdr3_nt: TGTGCCAGCAGCCAAGCACCGGATCCTAATGAAAAACTGTTTTTT
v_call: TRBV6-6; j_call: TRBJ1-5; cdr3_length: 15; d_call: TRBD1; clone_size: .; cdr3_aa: CASRTGTGRYQPQHF; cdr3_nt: TGTGCCAGCAGAACCGGGACAGGGCGCTATCAGCCCCAGCATTTT
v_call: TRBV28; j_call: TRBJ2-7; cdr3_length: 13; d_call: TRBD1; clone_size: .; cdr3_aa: CASSLPDRAEQYF; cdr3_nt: TGTGCCAGCAGTTTACCGGACAGGGCCGAGCAGTACTTC
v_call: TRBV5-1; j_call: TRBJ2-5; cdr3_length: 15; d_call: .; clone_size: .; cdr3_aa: CASSLARVSSETQYF; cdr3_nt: TGCGCCAGCAGCTTGGCTAGGGTATCGTCAGAGACCCAGTACTTC
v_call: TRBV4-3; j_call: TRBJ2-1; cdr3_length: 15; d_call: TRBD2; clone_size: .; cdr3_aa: CASSLSGGAYNEQFF; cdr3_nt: TGCGCCAGCAGCCTAAGCGGGGGCGCCTACAATGAGCAGTTCTTC
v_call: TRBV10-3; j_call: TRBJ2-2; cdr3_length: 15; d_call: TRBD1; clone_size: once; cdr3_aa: CAISQDRGHTGELFF; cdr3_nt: TGTGCCATCAGCCAAGACAGGGGCCACACCGGGGAGCTGTTTTTT
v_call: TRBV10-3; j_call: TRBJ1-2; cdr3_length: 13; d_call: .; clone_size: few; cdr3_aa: CAISDGPVYGYTF; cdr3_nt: TGTGCCATCAGTGATGGACCCGTCTATGGCTACACCTTC
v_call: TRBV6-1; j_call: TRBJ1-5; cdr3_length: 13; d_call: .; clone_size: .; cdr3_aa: CASSVDPNQPQHF; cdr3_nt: TGTGCCAGCAGTGTTGATCCGAATCAGCCCCAGCATTTT
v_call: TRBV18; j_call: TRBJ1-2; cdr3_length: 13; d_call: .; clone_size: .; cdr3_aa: CASSEKANYGYTF; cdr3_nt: TGTGCCAGCTCAGAAAAGGCTAACTATGGCTACACCTTC
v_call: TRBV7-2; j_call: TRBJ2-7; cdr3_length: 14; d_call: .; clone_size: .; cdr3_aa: CASSLASGASEQYF; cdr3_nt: TGTGCCAGCAGTCTCGCCTCAGGGGCGTCCGAGCAGTACTTC
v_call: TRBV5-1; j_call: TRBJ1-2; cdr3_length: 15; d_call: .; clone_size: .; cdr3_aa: CASSLVGSTNYGYTF; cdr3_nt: TGCGCCAGCAGCTTGGTAGGCAGTACTAACTATGGCTACACCTTC
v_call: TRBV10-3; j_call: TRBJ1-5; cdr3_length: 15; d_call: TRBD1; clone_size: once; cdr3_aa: CAISESGGTGQPQHF; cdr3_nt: TGTGCCATCAGTGAGTCGGGTGGGACAGGACAGCCCCAGCATTTT
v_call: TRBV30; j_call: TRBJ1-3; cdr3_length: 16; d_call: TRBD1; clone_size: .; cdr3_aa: CAWSIAGGFSGNTIYF; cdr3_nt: TGTGCCTGGAGTATTGCAGGGGGTTTCTCTGGAAACACCATATATTTT
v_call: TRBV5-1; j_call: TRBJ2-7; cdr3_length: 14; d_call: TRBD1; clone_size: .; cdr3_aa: CASSHPGQSYEQYF; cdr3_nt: TGCGCCAGCAGCCATCCGGGACAGTCCTACGAGCAGTACTTC
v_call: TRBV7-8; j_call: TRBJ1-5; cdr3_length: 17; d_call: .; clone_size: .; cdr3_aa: CASSLDSAGKRGQPQHF; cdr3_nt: TGTGCCAGCAGCTTAGATTCCGCCGGGAAGAGAGGTCAGCCCCAGCATTTT
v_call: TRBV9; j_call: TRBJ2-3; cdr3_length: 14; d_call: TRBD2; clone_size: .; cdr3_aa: CASSQAGGHKTQYF; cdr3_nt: TGTGCCAGCAGCCAGGCGGGGGGCCACAAGACGCAGTATTTT
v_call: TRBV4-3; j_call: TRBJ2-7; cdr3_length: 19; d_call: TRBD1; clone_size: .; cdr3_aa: CASSQETGQGVKLGYEQYF; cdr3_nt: TGCGCCAGCAGCCAAGAAACGGGACAGGGAGTCAAACTGGGCTACGAGCAGTACTTC
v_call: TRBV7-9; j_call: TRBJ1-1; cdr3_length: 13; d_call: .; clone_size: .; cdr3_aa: CASSPTGDTEAFF; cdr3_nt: TGTGCCAGCAGCCCGACAGGTGACACTGAAGCTTTCTTT
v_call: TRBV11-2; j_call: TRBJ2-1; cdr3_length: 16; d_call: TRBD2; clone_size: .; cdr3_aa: CASSLGLAGGYNEQFF; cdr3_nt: TGTGCCAGCAGCTTAGGGCTAGCGGGAGGATACAATGAGCAGTTCTTC
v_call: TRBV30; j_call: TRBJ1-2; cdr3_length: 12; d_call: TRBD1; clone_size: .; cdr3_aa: CAWTGTGFGYTF; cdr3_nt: TGTGCCTGGACCGGGACAGGGTTTGGCTACACCTTC
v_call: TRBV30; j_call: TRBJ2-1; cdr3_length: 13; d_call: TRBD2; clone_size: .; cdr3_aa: CAWGVAGYNEQFF; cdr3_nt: TGTGCCTGGGGGGTAGCGGGCTACAATGAGCAGTTCTTC
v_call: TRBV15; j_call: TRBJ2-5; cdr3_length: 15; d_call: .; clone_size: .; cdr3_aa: CATSSGVGGWGTQYF; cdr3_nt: TGTGCCACCAGCAGTGGTGTTGGCGGTTGGGGGACCCAGTACTTC
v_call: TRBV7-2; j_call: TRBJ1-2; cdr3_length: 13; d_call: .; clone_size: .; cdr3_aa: CASSTEASYGYTF; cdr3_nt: TGTGCCAGCAGCACCGAAGCTAGCTATGGCTACACCTTC
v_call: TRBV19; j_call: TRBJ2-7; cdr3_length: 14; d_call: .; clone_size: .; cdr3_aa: CASRLQPSSYEQYF; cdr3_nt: TGTGCCAGTAGGCTCCAACCCTCGTCCTACGAGCAGTACTTC
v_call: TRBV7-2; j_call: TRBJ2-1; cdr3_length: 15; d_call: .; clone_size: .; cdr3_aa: CASSSGTSFYNEQFF; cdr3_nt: TGTGCCAGCAGCTCCGGAACAAGCTTTTACAATGAGCAGTTCTTC
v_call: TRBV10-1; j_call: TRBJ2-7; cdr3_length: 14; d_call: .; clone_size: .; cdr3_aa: CASSARDRPYEQYF; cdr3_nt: TGCGCCAGCAGTGCGCGGGACAGACCCTACGAGCAGTACTTC
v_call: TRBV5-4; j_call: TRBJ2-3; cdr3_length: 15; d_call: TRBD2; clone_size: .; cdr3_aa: CASSFGGAGSDTQYF; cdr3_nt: TGTGCCAGCAGCTTCGGGGGGGCCGGTTCAGATACGCAGTATTTT
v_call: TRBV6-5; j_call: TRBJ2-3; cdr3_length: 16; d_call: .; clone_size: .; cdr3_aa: CASSSGGGRITDTQYF; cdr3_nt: TGTGCCAGCAGTTCCGGAGGGGGGCGCATCACAGATACGCAGTATTTT
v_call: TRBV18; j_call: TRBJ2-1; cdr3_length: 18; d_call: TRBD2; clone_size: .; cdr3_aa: CASSPGLAGMIGYNEQFF; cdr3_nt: TGTGCCAGCTCACCGGGACTAGCGGGAATGATAGGGTACAATGAGCAGTTCTTC
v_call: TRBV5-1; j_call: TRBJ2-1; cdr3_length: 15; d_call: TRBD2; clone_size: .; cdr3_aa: CASSLQLAVYNEQFF; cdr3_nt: TGCGCCAGCAGCTTGCAACTAGCGGTCTACAATGAGCAGTTCTTC
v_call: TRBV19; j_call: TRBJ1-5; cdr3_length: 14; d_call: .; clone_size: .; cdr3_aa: CASSIRGWNQPQHF; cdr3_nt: TGTGCCAGTAGTATACGGGGGTGGAATCAGCCCCAGCATTTT
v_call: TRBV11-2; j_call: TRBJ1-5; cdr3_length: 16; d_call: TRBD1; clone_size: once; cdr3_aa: CASSLDQGGSNQPQHF; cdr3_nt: TGTGCCAGCAGCTTAGATCAGGGGGGGAGCAATCAGCCCCAGCATTTT
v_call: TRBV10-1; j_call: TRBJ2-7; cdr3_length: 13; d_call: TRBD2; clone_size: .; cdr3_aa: CATSVSGTSEQYF; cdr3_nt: TGCGCCACCTCCGTGAGCGGGACTAGCGAGCAGTACTTC
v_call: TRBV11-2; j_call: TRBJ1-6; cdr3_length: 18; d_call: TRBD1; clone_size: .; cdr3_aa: CASSLPDRGRLSPSPLHF; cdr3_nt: TGTGCCAGCAGCTTACCGGACAGGGGGCGCCTCTCACCTTCACCCCTCCACTTT
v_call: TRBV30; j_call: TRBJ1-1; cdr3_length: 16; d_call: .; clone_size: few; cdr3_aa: CAWSNGLAGANTEAFF; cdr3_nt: TGTGCCTGGAGTAATGGTTTGGCAGGGGCTAACACTGAAGCTTTCTTT
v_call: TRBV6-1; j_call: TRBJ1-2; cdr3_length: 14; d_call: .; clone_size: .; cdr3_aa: CASSENLGFYGYTF; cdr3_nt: TGTGCCAGCAGTGAGAACCTAGGGTTCTATGGCTACACCTTC
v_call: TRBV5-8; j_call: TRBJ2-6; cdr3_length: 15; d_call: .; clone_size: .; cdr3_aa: CASSLEGAGANVLTF; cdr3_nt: TGTGCCAGCAGCTTGGAAGGGGCTGGGGCCAACGTCCTGACTTTC